This T cell receptor (beta chain) comes out of a study of blood T cell repertoires in COVID-19. Authors' methods: Quantification of nucleated cells was approximated via reference gene primer amplification. The table came from immunoSEQ multiplex PCR; TCRdb's copy has only in-frame clones and leaves some out. That table is the source of V, J and clone size, and D and trimming were worked out from the DNA. The sample comprises about 160,000 clones, under 90% of which are singletons, and approximately 3% rests with the top ten. There are 12 residues in the CDR3. Germline CDR1 PRHDT, CDR2 FYEKMQ (reference sequence). Trimming took off 6 bases at V and 2 bases at J, with 7 bases between the two ends.

The specimen sequenced was PBMCs or T cells enriched from blood (not recorded which). The clonotype originates from a woman in her sixties or seventies who had recovered from COVID-19. This rearrangement joins TRBV13 to TRBJ1-2; D is ambiguous. CDR3 sequence reads: CASSPTNYGYTF. CDR3 bases: TGTGCCAGCAGTCCAACAAACTATGGCTACACCTTC.